The present entry profiles one T cell receptor beta chain with its context. Its antigen is unknown. No quality values exist for individual bases; no much larger clone is one base distant. Participants in the prospective study were enrolled through a virtual design, were aged roughly 18 to 100 years, and lived in 24 United States geographic areas. In the prospective study, participants were assigned to cohorts based on the clinical history participants reported in a screening survey and a study questionnaire. Recovered participants in ImmuneRACE Cohort 3 were defined as having two consecutive negative NP/OP PCR tests, clearance from a healthcare professional, or resolution of symptoms. In the prospective study, whole blood, serum and a nasopharyngeal or oropharyngeal swab were collected from each participant by mobile phlebotomists. Over a roughly 2-month period, participants in the prospective study had the option of providing additional blood draws and questionnaires. Prospective study blood samples were shipped either frozen or at room temperature before DNA extraction.

This record comes from a study of blood T cell repertoires in COVID-19 (TCRdb year 2020). Background for the entire study: The collaborator samples originated in the United States, Italy and Spain and spanned the acute and convalescent phases of COVID-19. A freely available public database, intended as a resource for researchers studying the immune response to SARS-CoV-2, is where the repertoires were released. A de-identified subject ID, COVID-19 status, age in years and sex were almost always included in the sample metadata. Where available, HLA class I and class II types were obtained from metadata supplied by the sample provider rather than from assay-based typing. The material from the prospective study consisted of cDNA or gDNA derived from T cells, B-cell-depleted T cells, or PBMCs. Deeply sampled blood TCRbeta repertoires from subjects exposed to, actively infected with, or recovered from COVID-19 were included in the dataset. The samples were drawn from two sources: the first 160 participants of the ongoing ImmuneRACE study, and 1,000 to 1,500 subjects contributed by 6 global collaborators.

Points the paper makes about the study in general: Clinical and demographic metadata were provided uncurated, with the amount varying by source and participant.

The immunoSEQ Assay, a bias-controlled multiplex PCR, was used to amplify TCRbeta CDR3 regions from genomic DNA. For the original study's pipeline: Within the assay, amplification of reference gene primers was used to estimate how many nucleated cells each sample contained. To quantify the absolute abundance of each unique TCRbeta CDR3 rearrangement, sequence reads were collapsed and filtered. Productive Simpson clonality was computed per sample as the square root of Simpson's diversity index over productive rearrangements. TCRdb's version of the immuneACCESS table is confined to in-frame rearrangements and falls short of the full clone set. An unresolved V gene accounts for under half of the shortfall where checked; the remainder is of unknown origin. The V and J calls and clone size come from that table; D and trimming were worked out from the DNA. A total of some 230,000 clones appear in this sample, approximately 80% of them only once. The ten largest clones take up approximately 16% of the sample.

The CDR1 and CDR2 encoded by the germline V gene are KGHDR and SFDVKD. V and J lose 1 base and 8 bases, and a span of 14 bases separates them. The CDR3, from cysteine to phenylalanine, totals 15 residues. The kept DNA is CDR3 alone, 45 bases in frame from the first base. Rearrangement joined TRBV24-1 to TRBJ2-1; TRBD2 is possibly the D segment (7 matching bases). The clonotype comes from a man aged 35 to 55 who had recovered from COVID-19. Sequencing was done on a sample of PBMCs or T cells enriched from blood (not recorded which). In nucleotide form, the sequence is TGTGCCACCAGTGATTTTCGGGGGGCAGGGGATGAGCAGTTCTTC. It encodes CATSDFRGAGDEQFF.